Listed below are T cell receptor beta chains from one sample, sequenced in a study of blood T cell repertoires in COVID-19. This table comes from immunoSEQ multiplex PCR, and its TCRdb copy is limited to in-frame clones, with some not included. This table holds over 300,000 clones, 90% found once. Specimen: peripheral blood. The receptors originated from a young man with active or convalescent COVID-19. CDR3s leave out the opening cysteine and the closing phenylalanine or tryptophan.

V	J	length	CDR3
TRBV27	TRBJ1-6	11	ASSLTGISPLH
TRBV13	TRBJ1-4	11	ASSLGHNEKLF
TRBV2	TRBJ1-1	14	ASRAGTGGANTEAF
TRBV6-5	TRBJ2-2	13	ASRGTSWLTGELF
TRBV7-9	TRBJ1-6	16	ASSLGQGPSSYNSPLH
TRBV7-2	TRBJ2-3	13	ASSFAGGSSNTQY
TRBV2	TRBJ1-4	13	ASLDRKTTNEKLF
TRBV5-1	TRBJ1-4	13	ASSFGNPERGKLF
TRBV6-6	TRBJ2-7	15	ASRRQGSHGSSYEQY
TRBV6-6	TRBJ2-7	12	ASSRDRASYEQY
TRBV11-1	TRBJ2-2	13	ASSFAGGGTGELF
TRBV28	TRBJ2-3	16	ASSFRYTTGISTDTQY
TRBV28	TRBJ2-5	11	ASHTNRDETQY
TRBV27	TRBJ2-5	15	ASSSPGLAGGRETQY
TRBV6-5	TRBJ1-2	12	ASSYTRVDYGYT
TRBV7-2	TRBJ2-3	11	ASSSFLTDTQY
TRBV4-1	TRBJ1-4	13	ASSQQGLTNEKLF
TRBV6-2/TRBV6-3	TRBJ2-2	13	ASSYDSSGTGELF
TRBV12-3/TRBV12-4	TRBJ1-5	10	ASRLTGGGQH
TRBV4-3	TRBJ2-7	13	ASSQGSGTGYEQY
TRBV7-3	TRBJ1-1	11	ASRDRQNTEAF
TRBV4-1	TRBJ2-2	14	ASSPLPPGQGGELF
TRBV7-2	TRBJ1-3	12	ASNRQGSGNTIY
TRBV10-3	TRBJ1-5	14	AISDPREGGNQPQH
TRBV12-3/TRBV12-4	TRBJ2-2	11	ASSFGGTGELF
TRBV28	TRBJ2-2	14	ASSLTGTGFSGELF
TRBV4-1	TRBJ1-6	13	ASSRLGQGDSPLH
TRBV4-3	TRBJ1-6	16	ASSQAMTGSSYNSPLH
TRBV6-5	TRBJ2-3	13	ASSRVATRTDTQY
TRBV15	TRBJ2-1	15	ATSQPPRPTSFNEQF
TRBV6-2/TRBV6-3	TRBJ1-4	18	ASSLKRGQRYPATNEKLF
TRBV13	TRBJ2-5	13	ASTLRQRGILTQY
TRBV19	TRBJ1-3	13	ASSFQGSAGNTIY
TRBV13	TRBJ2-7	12	ASSLDRGPTEQY
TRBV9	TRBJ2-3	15	ASSVVAGRGTTDTQY
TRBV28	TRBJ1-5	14	ASSLDRKLGNQPQH
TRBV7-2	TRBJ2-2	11	ASSLRVTGELF
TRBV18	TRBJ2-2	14	ASSPGVAGPTGELF
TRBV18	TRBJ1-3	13	ASSRTDGSGNTIY
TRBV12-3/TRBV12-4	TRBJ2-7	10	ASSIQGSEQY
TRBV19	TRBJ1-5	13	ASSKDRGWNQPQH
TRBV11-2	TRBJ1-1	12	ASRDPGQSTEAF
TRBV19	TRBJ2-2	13	ASSLDRGNTGELF
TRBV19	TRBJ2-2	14	ASSRDRPEGTGELF
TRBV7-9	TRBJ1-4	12	ASRRDRVEEKLF
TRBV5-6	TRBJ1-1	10	ASSFIQSEAF
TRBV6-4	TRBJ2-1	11	ASSREQYNEQF
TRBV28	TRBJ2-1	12	ASSLPSGVNEQF
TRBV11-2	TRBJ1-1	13	ASSLPGTVNTEAF
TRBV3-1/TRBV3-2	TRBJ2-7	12	ASTLAGGPYEQY
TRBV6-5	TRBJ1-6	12	ASSPTGVGSPLH
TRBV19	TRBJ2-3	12	ASSLGYTTDTQY
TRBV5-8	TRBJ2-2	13	ASSSRGGNTGELF
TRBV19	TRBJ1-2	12	ASSIDRVNFGYT
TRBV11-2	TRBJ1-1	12	ASSFTGMNTEAF
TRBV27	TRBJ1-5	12	ASSFRDRSQPQH
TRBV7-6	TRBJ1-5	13	ASSSGTVSNQPQH
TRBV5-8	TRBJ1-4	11	ASSYSPNEKLF
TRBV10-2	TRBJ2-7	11	ASSEERIYEQY